This TCR beta chain was found in a study of cytomegalovirus exposure and HLA in healthy donors. Findings of the study overall: CMV antigen specificity of a few CMV-associated chains was confirmed in vitro. There were some public TCRs occurring in many donors, but most TCR sequences were rare.

V was clipped by 4 bases and J by 11 bases; unmatched bases: 8. This CDR3 spans 14 amino acids. The germline gives CDR1 SGHRS, CDR2 YFSETQ. PCR amplification relied on 60 Vbeta primers (plus 13 Jbeta primers). The method was immunoSEQ multiplex PCR; TCRdb's version includes in-frame clones alone and lacks a portion of them. The sample includes about 160,000 clones, approximately 80% of them seen just once. Concerning this clone: Its antigen is still unknown.

This clonotype was sampled from a man aged 45-65 years in good health and CMV-seropositive. The gene calls are TRBV5-1 and TRBJ2-3, with 12 bases lining up with TRBD1. The sequencing sample was made of PBMCs. CDR3 sequence reads: CASSPGTGGAEQYF. The DNA of the CDR3 is TGCGCCAGCAGCCCAGGGACAGGGGGCGCAGAGCAGTATTTT.